These 18 T cell receptor beta chains originate from one sample sequenced in a study of T cells in localized non-small cell lung cancer. TCRdb keeps only in-frame clones here, not all; method: immunoSEQ multiplex PCR. This table holds about 34,000 clones, about 88% found once. This specimen was peripheral blood, taken before any cancer treatment. The source is a woman aged 40-69 years with stage I lung adenocarcinoma.

The V gene is TRBV4-1, the J gene TRBJ2-1, with 8 bases matching TRBD1. The CDR3 is made up of 17 amino acids. CDR1 MGHRA and CDR2 YSYEKL come from the germline V gene. The trim removed 4 bases at V and 0 bases at J, leaving 8 bases unmatched. CDR3: CASSRKTGGLSYNEQFF. The CDR3 DNA sequence: TGCGCCAGCAGCCGCAAAACAGGGGGTCTCTCCTACAATGAGCAGTTCTTC.

Points on this clone: A junction boundary mismatches the germline segment, possibly from a read error. The gene calls are TRBV6-5 and TRBJ1-2, with a tentative D call TRBD1 (6 bases). Germline V gives CDR1 MNHEY, CDR2 SVGAGI. This CDR3 has 13 amino acids. Here the CDR3 DNA reads TGTGTCAGCAGTCAAGACAGGAACTATGGCTACACCTTC. Its translation is CVSSQDRNYGYTF.

The V gene is TRBV18, the J gene TRBJ1-4, with a possible D match to TRBD1 (5 bases). V lost 0 bases and J 0 bases, leaving 11 bases between the germline ends. The CDR3 has 17 amino acids. Germline CDR1 is KGHSH and CDR2 is LQKENI. This CDR3 reads CASSPPTADATNEKLFF. Here the CDR3 DNA reads TGTGCCAGCTCACCACCGACAGCCGATGCAACTAATGAAAAACTGTTTTTT.

The table lists this clone with a count of one. The V and J genes are TRBV27 and TRBJ1-1; D is unclear. The CDR3 loop spans 13 amino acids. Germline values: CDR1 MNHEY, CDR2 SMNVEV (reference sequence). V gave up 4 bases and J gave up 1 base, with 7 bases separating them. DNA for the CDR3: TGTGCCAGCAGTTCTGGAGGGAACACTGAAGCTTTCTTT. It is translated as CASSSGGNTEAFF.

The chain has TRBV21-1 and TRBJ1-2. TRBV21-1 is described as a pseudogene. This CDR3 region has 13 residues. In DNA, the CDR3 is TGTGCCAGCAGCATGAGGGTTGGGCGCGGCTACACCTTC. Its protein product is CASSMRVGRGYTF.

The chain recombines TRBV7-9 with TRBJ2-2; unclear D gene. Germline assignment: CDR1 SEHNR and CDR2 FQNEAQ (reference sequence). V was clipped by 5 bases and J by 2 bases, with 12 bases between them. The CDR3 is 15 residues long. The CDR3 sequence is CASSPTLANTGELFF. As DNA, the CDR3 is TGTGCCAGCAGCCCGACCCTCGCAAACACCGGGGAGCTGTTTTTT.

This clone was counted between two and nine times. The chain has TRBV6-5 and TRBJ1-5, with TRBD1 identical over 7 bases. In germline, CDR1 is MNHEY, CDR2 SVGAGI. The J segment lost 5 bases and the V segment lost 5 bases, leaving 9 bases of the junction unmatched. The CDR3 is 15 amino acids. In nucleotides, the CDR3 is TGTGCCAGCAGTCGGGACAGATGGGGAGATCAGCCCCAGCATTTT. It specifies CASSRDRWGDQPQHF.

The rearrangement links TRBV9 to TRBJ2-5; the D gene could be TRBD1 or TRBD2 (5 bases each). CDR1 is SGDLS and CDR2 is YYNGEE in the germline V gene. CDR3 length equals 16 residues. The V end lost 4 bases, the J end lost 1 base, and 17 bases lay between the germline ends. The CDR3: CASSLRLGTPQETQYF. The CDR3 nucleotides read TGTGCCAGCAGCTTAAGATTGGGGACCCCCCAAGAGACCCAGTACTTC.

The gene calls are TRBV7-8 and TRBJ2-3; 7 positions match TRBD2. Germline CDR1 and CDR2: SGHVS and FQNEAQ. With 8 bases clipped from V and 0 bases from J, the junction kept 11 bases outside the gene matches. The CDR3 totals 16 residues. The CDR3 loop is CASPPNGRGSTDTQYF. CDR3 DNA: TGTGCCAGCCCCCCTAATGGGAGGGGTAGCACAGATACGCAGTATTTT. Full variable domain (rest looked up from reference TRBV7-8 and TRBJ2-3): GAGVSQSPRYKVAKRGQDVALRCDPISGHVSLFWYQQALGQGPEFLTYFQNEAQLDKSGLPSDRFFAERPEGSVSTLKIQRTQQEDSAVYLCASPPNGRGSTDTQYFGPGTRLTVL.

DNA of the CDR3: TGTGCCAGCAGCTTAGGATTGGGGGGAGCTTTCTTT. Translation gives CASSLGLGGAFF. The V and J genes are TRBV11-2 and TRBJ1-1, with D possibly being TRBD1 (5 bases). Germline V gene sequence: CDR1 SGHAT, CDR2 FQNNGV. This CDR3 has 12 amino acids. Trimming shortened V by 1 base and J by 10 bases, and 10 bases separated the two germline ends.

The CDR3 loop reads CASSLGLETDTQYF. The CDR3 DNA sequence: TGTGCCAGCAGCTTGGGGCTAGAGACAGATACGCAGTATTTT. The V and J genes are TRBV5-4 and TRBJ2-3; no definite D call. Germline CDR1 is SGHNT and CDR2 is YYREEE (reference sequence). The CDR3 has 14 residues. V lost 0 bases to trimming and J lost 3 bases, with 8 bases between them.

The V call is TRBV7-3, the J call TRBJ1-1; 7 bases match TRBD1. Trimming took 5 bases from V and 1 from J; bases not matched to a gene: 4. The germline gives CDR1 SGHTA, CDR2 FQGTGA. There are 14 residues in the CDR3. This CDR3 is CASSTQGGNTEAFF. DNA for the CDR3: TGTGCCAGCAGCACTCAGGGGGGGAACACTGAAGCTTTCTTT.

This rearrangement joins TRBV7-2 to TRBJ1-5; D is undetermined. Germline CDR1 is SGHTA and CDR2 is FQGNSA. V was clipped by 2 bases and J by 6 bases, with 5 bases between them. The CDR3 contains 12 residues. The CDR3 here is CASSLIGQPQHF. Written as DNA, the CDR3 is TGTGCCAGCAGCTTAATAGGTCAGCCCCAGCATTTT.

The chain uses TRBV19 and TRBJ1-6; D is possibly TRBD1 (6 bases). The V and J ends lost 4 bases and 10 bases respectively, with 17 bases between them. CDR3 length: 15 residues. Germline CDR1 and CDR2: LNHDA and SQIVND (reference sequence). CDR3 nucleotides: TGTGCCAGTAGTAGTGGAACTGGGGGCGGATCACCCCTCCACTTT. Amino acids: CASSSGTGGGSPLHF.

This clone was seen only once. The chain combines TRBV6-5 with TRBJ1-4; TRBD1 agrees at 10 bases. This CDR3 spans 15 amino acids. With V trimmed by 4 bases and J by 8 bases, 7 bases remained unmatched. Germline-derived CDR1 and CDR2 are MNHEY and SVGAGI. Here the CDR3 reads CASSSLTGGREKLFF. DNA of the CDR3: TGTGCCAGCAGTTCCCTGACAGGGGGCCGGGAAAAACTGTTTTTT.

The chain joins TRBV7-8 to TRBJ2-7, with D possibly being TRBD1 (7 bases). CDR1 SGHVS and CDR2 FQNEAQ come from the germline V gene. Deletions cut 1 base from V and 6 bases from J, with 16 bases between. The CDR3 contains 15 residues. CDR3 nucleotides: TGTGCCAGCAGCTTAGGGTGGAGGGGGCTGGGCGAGCAGTACTTC. It specifies CASSLGWRGLGEQYF.

CDR3 in DNA: TGTGCCAGCAGCTTGGGTTACATCCAGGGGGAGACCCAGTACTTC. Its protein is CASSLGYIQGETQYF. The chain is built from TRBV5-6 and TRBJ2-5; TRBD1 is a possible D gene (6 bases). V was trimmed by 0 bases and J by 5 bases, leaving 14 bases between them. The CDR3 runs to 15 residues. CDR1 and CDR2 from the germline V gene are SGHDT and YYEEEE.

The chain links TRBV16 to TRBJ1-2, with D possibly matching TRBD1 (6 bases). The CDR3 extends over 14 amino acids. In germline, CDR1 is KGHSY, CDR2 FQNENV. The V gene lost 4 bases and the J gene lost 5 bases, with 14 bases spanning the gap. The CDR3 bases are TGTGCCAGCAGCCTATTATCAGGGGAGTATGGCTACACCTTC. It codes for CASSLLSGEYGYTF.